This passage covers 23 T cell receptor beta chains from one sample sequenced in a study of metastatic and nonmetastatic thyroid tumors. With MiXCR, TCRdb reprocessed the PCR reads. The profile shows 20,000 to 25,000 clones, around 30% of them singletons. Ahead of thyroid surgery, no patient had received treatment of any kind. The specimen was tumor tissue. The origin of the receptors is a female donor with papillary thyroid cancer or a benign thyroid nodule (not recorded which). Some clones in this sample may be carry-over from other donors' samples.

This clone was counted between two and nine times. At one boundary the junction diverges from the germline segment, which might be a read error. This rearrangement joins TRBV6-1 to TRBJ2-7, with TRBD2 as a possible D gene (5 bases). Germline values: CDR1 MNHNS, CDR2 SASEGT. The CDR3 sequence is 15 residues long. The CDR3 is CASIEDSVSTYDQYF. For the CDR3, the DNA is TGTGCCAGCATTGAGGATAGCGTGTCGACCTACGATCAGTACTTC.

Remarks on this clone: Possible read error: a much larger clone is one base away. The rearrangement uses TRBV9 and TRBJ1-5; TRBD1 might be the D (5 bases). V dropped 5 bases and J dropped 6 bases, with 12 bases sitting between them. CDR1 and CDR2 (germline): SGDLS, YYNGEE. The CDR3 has 13 amino acids. The CDR3 nucleotides read TGTGCCAGCAGTTGGGACGTAGGTCAGCCCCAGCATTTT. It translates to CASSWDVGQPQHF.

The chain couples TRBV29-1 to TRBJ2-3, with D uncertain. The CDR3 totals 17 residues. The germline gives CDR1 SQVTM, CDR2 ANQGSEA. The V end was cut by 2 bases, the J end by 2 bases, with 20 bases between. CDR3 region: CSVEFPALADVTDTQYF. The CDR3 DNA reads as TGCAGCGTTGAATTCCCAGCCCTCGCAGACGTCACAGATACGCAGTATTTT.

This clone occurred a few times. A read error is likely, as this CDR3 ends without the conserved phenylalanine or tryptophan. The chain combines TRBV2 with TRBJ1-2; D unclear. The CDR3 consists of 14 residues. Deletions cut 7 bases from V and 5 bases from J, with 17 bases between. Germline-derived CDR1 and CDR2 are SNHLY and FYNNEI. DNA for the CDR3: TGTGCCAGCACCGCCTGGGAACCCGAATATGGCTACACCCTC. This sequence encodes CASTAWEPEYGYTL.

This clone was seen many times. V and J are TRBV9 and TRBJ1-2; D remains unclear. The CDR3 is made up of 17 amino acids. Germline CDR1 reads SGDLS; CDR2 reads YYNGEE. Deletions cut 2 bases from V and 0 bases from J, with 17 bases between. The CDR3 region has the DNA TGTGCCAGCAGCGTTTCCGGCGTACGTGGGACTAACTATGGCTACACCTTC. Translation gives CASSVSGVRGTNYGYTF.

A remark on this clone: An end of the junction does not agree with germline; a read error may underlie this. CDR3 in DNA: TGTGCCAACAGCTTGGAAGGACAGCAGCTCTTC. Translation gives CANSLEGQQLF. The chain is built from TRBV5-1 and TRBJ2-1; D is possibly TRBD1 (6 bases). CDR1 and CDR2 from the germline V gene are SGHRS and YFSETQ. The CDR3 totals 11 residues.

This clone has just a few counts. V and J are TRBV6-2 or TRBV6-3 and TRBJ2-7, with D possibly TRBD1 on 6 matching bases. The CDR3 is made up of 14 amino acids. Trimming shortened V by 2 bases and J by 3 bases, and 11 bases separated the two germline ends. Germline loops: CDR1 MNHEY, CDR2 SVGEGT. CDR3 nucleotides: TGTGCCAGCAGTTACCCGCAGGGGATCTACGAGCAGTACTTC. Protein sequence: CASSYPQGIYEQYF.

This clone was detected many times. CDR3 amino acids: CATKRGTGGYEQFF. DNA of the CDR3: TGTGCCACCAAAAGGGGGACAGGGGGTTATGAGCAGTTCTTC. The rearrangement uses TRBV19 and TRBJ2-1; 11 positions match TRBD1. Germline CDR1 is LNHDA and CDR2 is SQIVND (reference sequence). V dropped 10 bases and J dropped 8; count of bases not matched to a gene: 10. CDR3 length: 14 residues.

This clone was observed at least ten times. The rearrangement links TRBV5-1 to TRBJ2-4; 7 bases align to TRBD1. Germline V CDR1 and CDR2: SGHRS, YFSETQ. The CDR3 length is 15 residues. V shed 0 bases and J 3 bases; nucleotides not matched to a gene: 3. CDR3 residues: CASSLEGGVKNIQYF. The CDR3 DNA sequence: TGCGCCAGCAGCTTGGAAGGGGGCGTCAAAAACATTCAGTACTTC.

The CDR3 nucleotides read TGTGCCAGCAGCTTAACTCGCAAGAATGAGCAGTTCTTC. It is translated as CASSLTRKNEQFF. The V and J genes are TRBV7-2 and TRBJ2-1; D ambiguous. CDR1 and CDR2 from the germline V gene are SGHTA and FQGNSA. This CDR3 contains 13 residues. With 2 bases removed from V and 7 bases from J, the gap between germline ends came to 9 bases.

Many counts were recorded for this clone. CDR3 loop: CASNSPGAVMNTEAFF. The CDR3 DNA sequence: TGTGCCAGCAACTCCCCGGGGGCGGTAATGAACACTGAAGCTTTCTTT. The V call is TRBV2, the J call TRBJ1-1; maybe TRBD1 (6 bases). CDR1 is SNHLY and CDR2 is FYNNEI in the germline V gene. The CDR3 is made up of 16 amino acids. V gave up 7 bases and J gave up 0 bases, with 18 bases separating them.

The sample holds many counts of this clone. With a much larger clone just one base away, this may be a read error. The V call is TRBV5-5, the J call TRBJ2-2; the D is unclear. V lost 1 base to trimming and J lost 3 bases, with 7 bases between them. Per germline, CDR1 SGHKS and CDR2 YYEKEE (reference sequence). The CDR3 runs 14 residues. CDR3 sequence (DNA): TGTGCCAGCAGCTTGACCTTGGACACCGGGGAGCTGTTTTTT. Amino acid sequence: CASSLTLDTGELFF.

This clone is judged medium-sized. The chain carries TRBV12-3 or TRBV12-4 and TRBJ1-2, with a weak D call TRBD1 (6 bases). The CDR3 extends over 13 amino acids. V was shortened by 3 bases and J by 8 bases, with 13 bases between the two germline ends. CDR3: CASSFGGGVGYTF. The DNA of the CDR3 is TGTGCCAGCAGTTTTGGGGGCGGGGTGGGCTACACCTTC.

This clone ranks as medium-sized (0.01 to 0.1%). A junction boundary mismatches the germline segment, possibly from a read error. The chain recombines TRBV4-3 with TRBJ2-7; TRBD2 agrees at 12 bases. CDR1 LGHNA and CDR2 YSLEER come from the germline V gene. The CDR3 contains 15 residues. For the CDR3, the DNA is TGCGCCAGCAGTCAAGGACTAGCGGGGTCCTACGAGCAGTACTTC. Its protein product is CASSQGLAGSYEQYF.

This clone was observed a single time. This sample also contains other DNA sequences that code for the same CDR3. The rearrangement uses TRBV6-2 or TRBV6-3 and TRBJ2-2, with 11 bases matching TRBD1. The CDR3 sequence is 20 residues long. V dropped 5 bases and J dropped 0; count of bases not matched to a gene: 14. Germline V CDR1 and CDR2: MNHEY, SVGEGT. In DNA form, the CDR3 reads TGTGCCAGCAGTCCTACTCCCGGGACAGGGGGGAGGCCGAACACCGGGGAGCTGTTTTTT. This gives the protein CASSPTPGTGGRPNTGELFF.

J is TRBJ2-1 and V is TRBV9, with D possibly TRBD2 on 6 matching bases. The CDR3 contains 18 residues. CDR1 is SGDLS and CDR2 is YYNGEE in the germline V gene. Between the trimmed V and J ends, which lost 0 bases and 0 bases, there was a span of 16 bases. The CDR3 DNA follows: TGTGCCAGCAGCGTAGGCGGGGCGGCCGCGATCTCCTACAATGAGCAGTTCTTC. It codes for CASSVGGAAAISYNEQFF.

This chain connects TRBV6-6 to TRBJ2-3; D is possibly TRBD2 (7 bases). CDR1 is MNHNY and CDR2 is SVGAGI in the germline V gene (reference sequence). The CDR3 loop spans 16 amino acids. V was clipped by 2 bases and J by 3 bases, with 15 bases between them. CDR3 DNA: TGTGCCAGCAGTTACGGAGGGGGGGTTAGAACAGATACGCAGTATTTT. Its protein is CASSYGGGVRTDTQYF.

This clone was counted many times. The chain has TRBV5-5 and TRBJ1-5, with D maybe TRBD1 (5 bases). V shed 0 bases and J shed 0 bases, with 10 bases lying between them. Germline lookup yields CDR1 SGHKS and CDR2 YYEKEE (reference sequence). The CDR3 spans 16 residues. DNA of the CDR3: TGTGCCAGCAGCTTGGTTGGGGGGGATAGCAATCAGCCCCAGCATTTT. As protein: CASSLVGGDSNQPQHF.

The chain carries TRBV20-1 and TRBJ2-5; D unclear. Trimming stripped 0 bases from V and 4 bases from J, with 12 bases between. This CDR3 is built from 14 residues. Germline loops: CDR1 DFQATT, CDR2 SNEGSKA (reference sequence). CDR3: CSARDGPSGETQYF. CDR3 sequence (DNA): TGCAGTGCTAGAGATGGTCCTTCCGGAGAGACCCAGTACTTC.

V and J are TRBV7-3 and TRBJ2-7; D might be TRBD1 or TRBD2, each matching 6 bases. The V and J ends lost 7 bases and 1 base respectively, with 17 bases between them. CDR3 length equals 15 residues. Germline V gene sequence: CDR1 SGHTA, CDR2 FQGTGA. CDR3 DNA: TGTGCCAGCATTCTAGCTGGGGGGCCGTCCTACGAGCAGTACTTC. Encoded protein: CASILAGGPSYEQYF. The complete variable domain, with remaining parts taken from reference TRBV7-3 and TRBJ2-7, reads GAGVSQTPSNKVTEKGKYVELRCDPISGHTALYWYRQSLGQGPEFLIYFQGTGAADDSGLPNDRFFAVRPEGSVSTLKIQRTERGDSAVYLCASILAGGPSYEQYFGPGTRLTVT.

This clone was picked up many times. The CDR3 protein is CASSPGQGDNYGYTF. The CDR3 nucleotides read TGTGCCAGCAGCCCCGGACAGGGCGACAACTATGGCTACACCTTC. V and J are TRBV7-2 and TRBJ1-2, with TRBD1 matching over 8 bases. V lost 5 bases, J lost 2 bases, and 7 bases stayed unmatched. This CDR3 is built from 15 residues. The germline V gene has CDR1 SGHTA and CDR2 FQGNSA.

The chain carries TRBV12-3 or TRBV12-4 and TRBJ2-7; no firm D call. Trimming shortened V by 3 bases and J by 5 bases, and 11 bases separated the two germline ends. This CDR3 is 13 amino acids long. The DNA of the CDR3 is TGTGCCAGCAGTTTGAAGGGTGTCCACGAGCAGTACTTC. Protein: CASSLKGVHEQYF.

This clone appeared a single time. CDR3 bases: TGTGCCTGGAGTGTATCCGGGAACTACGAGCAGTACTTC. Amino acid sequence: CAWSVSGNYEQYF. The chain has TRBV30 and TRBJ2-7; D may be TRBD2 (5 bases). The CDR3 runs to 13 residues. Germline V gives CDR1 GTSNPN, CDR2 SVGIG (reference sequence). V was clipped by 0 bases and J by 3 bases, with 9 bases between them.